This passage covers 21 T cell receptor beta chains from one sample sequenced in a study of beta chain features in type 1 diabetes. Of the isolated RNA, all was reverse transcribed, and so the sequenced material was expressed TCRB transcripts. Only in-frame clones appear in the TCRdb table, and some are missing; sequencing was by immunoSEQ multiplex PCR. The sample shows about 900,000 clones, 17% of them seen only once. Sequencing used naive CD4+ T cells from blood. These receptor sequences come from a woman between 18 and 30 years old in good health.

This clone was seen a few times. This rearrangement joins TRBV5-4 to TRBJ2-7, with D maybe TRBD1 (7 bases). This CDR3 has 15 residues. Germline V lookup: CDR1 SGHNT, CDR2 YYREEE (reference sequence). V shed 0 bases and J shed 6 bases, with 16 bases lying between them. CDR3 region: CASSLGRGQTFEQYF. The CDR3 region has the DNA TGTGCCAGCAGCTTGGGGAGGGGACAGACGTTCGAGCAGTACTTC. The entire variable domain, with the rest obtained from reference TRBV5-4 and TRBJ2-7, is as follows: ETGVTQSPTHLIKTRGQQVTLRCSSQSGHNTVSWYQQALGQGPQFIFQYYREEENGRGNFPPRFSGLQFPNYSSELNVNALELDDSALYLCASSLGRGQTFEQYFGPGTRLTVT.

The chain combines TRBV7-3 with TRBJ2-1, with D maybe TRBD2 (7 bases). V lost 2 bases and J lost 3, with 11 bases in between. The CDR3 totals 15 residues. Per the germline V gene, CDR1 is SGHTA and CDR2 is FQGTGA. CDR3 sequence: CASSLGGAHYNEQFF. In nucleotides, the CDR3 is TGTGCCAGCAGCTTAGGGGGGGCCCACTACAATGAGCAGTTCTTC.

This clone was counted a few times. The identical CDR3 is also encoded by other nucleotide sequences in the sample. This chain links TRBV5-4 with TRBJ1-2, with a tentative D call TRBD1 (6 bases). Germline values: CDR1 SGHNT, CDR2 YYREEE (reference sequence). This CDR3 contains 13 residues. Trimming shortened V by 4 bases and J by 2 bases, and 9 bases separated the two germline ends. The CDR3 loop is CASSRGQNYGYTF. The CDR3 bases are TGTGCCAGCAGCCGCGGACAGAACTATGGCTACACCTTC.

This rearrangement joins TRBV7-9 to TRBJ2-3, with 9 positions matching TRBD1. Germline loops: CDR1 SEHNR, CDR2 FQNEAQ (reference sequence). The V gene end was trimmed by 7 bases and the J gene end by 5 bases; junction bases not matched to a gene: 4. The CDR3 sequence is 13 residues long. The CDR3 loop is CASTGQGGDTQYF. The CDR3 DNA reads TGTGCCAGCACGGGACAGGGTGGAGATACGCAGTATTTT.

This clone turned up a few times. The rearrangement joins TRBV28 to TRBJ2-1; 12 positions agree with TRBD2. The CDR3 consists of 15 residues. Germline V gene sequence: CDR1 MDHEN, CDR2 SYDVKM. Trimming took 7 bases from V and 4 from J; bases not matched to a gene: 5. CDR3 region: CASTPSGREYNEQFF. CDR3 DNA sequence: TGTGCCAGCACCCCTAGCGGGAGGGAGTACAATGAGCAGTTCTTC.

This clone turned up a few times. V is TRBV28 and J is TRBJ2-7; D uncertain. The CDR3 totals 16 residues. Trimming removed 5 bases at V and 2 bases at J, with 19 bases between. The germline gives CDR1 MDHEN, CDR2 SYDVKM. The DNA of the CDR3 is TGTGCCAGCAGTCGAACCCTCCGGCGGCCTGCCTACGAGCAGTACTTC. Protein product: CASSRTLRRPAYEQYF.

This clone was counted a few times. V gene TRBV28 combines with J gene TRBJ2-7; a possible D gene is TRBD1 (6 bases). Germline V gives CDR1 MDHEN, CDR2 SYDVKM. Trimming removed 6 bases from V and 3 bases from J, with 15 bases in between. The CDR3 length is 14 residues. For the CDR3, the DNA is TGTGCCAGCAGCTCCCCCCAGGGGTACTACGAGCAGTACTTC. As protein: CASSSPQGYYEQYF.

The CDR3 nucleotides read TGTGCCAGCAGCCGTCAGATGAACACTGAAGCTTTCTTT. It translates to CASSRQMNTEAFF. The V call is TRBV11-2, the J call TRBJ1-1; D not certain. The CDR3 has 13 amino acids. From germline, CDR1 is SGHAT and CDR2 FQNNGV. The germline V and J ends were trimmed by 5 bases and 0 bases, with 7 bases remaining between them.

This clone has more than one count but fewer than ten. The chain links TRBV28 to TRBJ2-5; D gene unclear. Gene TRBJ2-7 matches the end of the DNA better, so the J call may be wrong. The CDR3 loop spans 12 amino acids. Germline V CDR1 and CDR2: MDHEN, SYDVKM. The DNA of the CDR3 is TGTGCCAGCAGCCTCACACGCTACGAGCAGTACTTC. It translates to CASSLTRYEQYF.

The chain carries TRBV7-2 and TRBJ2-3, with a tentative D call TRBD2 (6 bases). The CDR3 consists of 14 residues. The V and J ends lost 5 bases and 4 bases respectively, with 13 bases between them. Germline V gene sequence: CDR1 SGHTA, CDR2 FQGNSA. CDR3 in DNA: TGTGCCAGCAGCAAAAGACTAGAGGCAGATACGCAGTATTTT. It specifies CASSKRLEADTQYF.

This clone was seen only a few times. This chain joins TRBV18 and TRBJ1-2, with D hard to call. In germline, CDR1 is KGHSH, CDR2 LQKENI. The CDR3 spans 18 residues. Trimming removed 0 bases at V and 0 bases at J, with 17 bases between. The CDR3 sequence is CASSPPGIPHHSNYGYTF. CDR3 DNA sequence: TGTGCCAGCTCACCACCGGGGATCCCTCACCATTCTAACTATGGCTACACCTTC.

This sequence joins TRBV18 and TRBJ2-7, with D hard to call. Trimming stripped 2 bases from V and 4 bases from J, with 12 bases between. CDR1 is KGHSH, CDR2 LQKENI, per germline. This CDR3 contains 14 residues. The CDR3 protein is CASSPYHETYEQYF. The CDR3 DNA is TGTGCCAGCTCACCATATCACGAAACTTACGAGCAGTACTTC.

CDR3 in DNA: TGTGCCAGCCGAACTAGCGGGAGGGCTGCACACAATGAGCAGTTCTTC. Its protein is CASRTSGRAAHNEQFF. V and J are TRBV28 and TRBJ2-1; 13 nucleotides align to TRBD2. The germline V gene encodes CDR1 MDHEN and CDR2 SYDVKM. Germline trimming cut 8 bases from V and 5 bases from J; bases unmatched to any gene: 9. The CDR3 has 16 amino acids.

This clone was seen only a few times. The chain is built from TRBV5-6 and TRBJ2-1; D possibly uses TRBD1 or TRBD2 (5 bases each). Trimming cost V 4 bases and J 4 bases, with 21 bases left between them. Germline assignment: CDR1 SGHDT and CDR2 YYEEEE. This CDR3 spans 17 amino acids. This chain's CDR3 is CASSPWGSGKDYNEQFF. CDR3 nucleotides: TGTGCCAGCAGCCCCTGGGGGAGCGGCAAGGATTACAATGAGCAGTTCTTC.

Only a few counts were recorded for this clone. The J gene is TRBJ2-5, the V gene TRBV5-1, with D perhaps TRBD2 (5 bases). CDR1 and CDR2 from the germline V gene are SGHRS and YFSETQ. CDR3 size: 13 residues. V gave up 4 bases and J gave up 5 bases, with 12 bases separating them. The CDR3 here is CASSPEVRETQYF. The CDR3 DNA reads as TGCGCCAGCAGCCCGGAGGTGAGGGAGACCCAGTACTTC.

This clone has a handful of counts. CDR3 coding DNA: TGTGCCAGCAGAACGGGACAGGGTTCCTACAATGAGCAGTTCTTC. This translates into CASRTGQGSYNEQFF. The genes are TRBV28 and TRBJ2-1; 9 bases are shared with TRBD1. Germline CDR1 MDHEN, CDR2 SYDVKM. Trimming at V came to 6 bases and at J to 1 base, leaving 4 bases not matched to a gene. The CDR3 consists of 15 residues.

This clone was seen more than once but under ten times. The chain uses TRBV29-1 and TRBJ2-1, with D possibly TRBD2 on 6 matching bases. Germline CDR1 SQVTM, CDR2 ANQGSEA. V lost 1 base and J lost 0, with 19 bases in between. This CDR3 has 18 residues. The CDR3 loop is CSVEGFSGHLSSYNEQFF. CDR3 nucleotide sequence: TGCAGCGTTGAAGGGTTTAGCGGACATTTGAGCTCCTACAATGAGCAGTTCTTC.

This clone was detected a few times. The chain is built from TRBV7-9 and TRBJ2-1; D is uncertain. V was clipped by 1 base and J by 2 bases, with 6 bases between them. Germline loops: CDR1 SEHNR, CDR2 FQNEAQ (reference sequence). The CDR3 consists of 14 residues. Written as DNA, the CDR3 is TGTGCCAGCAGCTTAGTTGGGGCCTACAATGAGCAGTTCTTC. Its protein is CASSLVGAYNEQFF.

V gene TRBV7-2 combines with J gene TRBJ1-1; 8 nucleotides line up with TRBD1. V was pared by 5 bases and J by 3 bases, with 8 bases of the junction left unmatched. The CDR3 runs to 15 residues. CDR1 and CDR2 from the germline V gene are SGHTA and FQGNSA. CDR3 residues: CASSLRTGSDTEAFF. The CDR3 DNA sequence: TGTGCCAGCAGCCTAAGGACAGGGTCGGACACTGAAGCTTTCTTT.

The V gene is TRBV4-3, the J gene TRBJ2-1; no firm D call. CDR1 LGHNA and CDR2 YSLEER come from the germline V gene. V was shortened by 4 bases and J by 8 bases, with 12 bases between the two germline ends. The CDR3 is made up of 13 amino acids. The chain's CDR3 is CASSLSPWDEQFF. CDR3 nucleotides: TGCGCCAGCAGCCTAAGCCCGTGGGATGAGCAGTTCTTC.

V is TRBV5-4 and J is TRBJ2-7, with D possibly TRBD2 on 6 matching bases. Trimming stripped 4 bases from V and 5 bases from J, with 22 bases between. Germline CDR1 SGHNT, CDR2 YYREEE (reference sequence). The CDR3 spans 16 residues. The CDR3 protein is CASSPTSGLGGDEQYF. The CDR3 nucleotides read TGTGCCAGCAGCCCGACCTCCGGTCTGGGAGGCGACGAGCAGTACTTC.